The 2 T cell receptor beta chains below were found in one sample sequenced in a study of beta chain features in type 1 diabetes (dated by TCRdb to the late 2010s). The library was prepared using the immunoSEQ multiplex PCR assay. The entire amount of isolated RNA was reverse transcribed using the High Capacity cDNA Reverse Transcription Kit, so the sequenced TCRB transcripts were expressed ones. TCRdb limited this immuneACCESS table to in-frame rearrangements with V and J called. A share of clones is missing; checked studies link under half to unresolved V genes, and the rest is unexplained. Present in this sample are hundreds of thousands of clones, around 28% of which were seen just once. Of the sample, about 0.06% falls within the top ten clones. Sequenced: naive CD4+ T cells from blood. The cell subset or site label on this specimen signifies: true naive CD4+ T cells. The receptors were gathered from a man younger than 35 in good health.

The table lists this clone with a few counts. The gene calls are TRBV7-9 and TRBJ2-1, with 14 bases that match TRBD2. This CDR3 is 18 amino acids long. Germline values: CDR1 SEHNR, CDR2 FQNEAQ (reference sequence). V was pared by 2 bases and J by 4 bases, with 7 bases of the junction left unmatched. The CDR3 region has the DNA TGTGCCAGCAGCTTATGGGGGACTAGCGGGAGAATTTACAATGAGCAGTTCTTC. It yields the protein CASSLWGTSGRIYNEQFF.

The J gene is TRBJ2-5, the V gene TRBV5-4, with no clear D. CDR1 and CDR2 (germline): SGHNT, YYREEE (reference sequence). V lost 1 base and J 3 bases, leaving 13 bases between the germline ends. The CDR3 has 15 residues. The CDR3 DNA is TGTGCCAGCAGCTTGAGGCTAGTTGGGGAAGAGACCCAGTACTTC. It translates to CASSLRLVGEETQYF. The variable domain in full, with the rest retrieved from reference TRBV5-4 and TRBJ2-5, is ETGVTQSPTHLIKTRGQQVTLRCSSQSGHNTVSWYQQALGQGPQFIFQYYREEENGRGNFPPRFSGLQFPNYSSELNVNALELDDSALYLCASSLRLVGEETQYFGPGTRLLVL.